Included here is one T cell receptor (beta chain) sequence, with context. Its target antigen remains unknown. Within one base of it there is no much larger clone, and no base qualities were kept. These data are taken from a study of blood T cell repertoires in COVID-19 (dated by TCRdb to the early 2020s). Notes on the research overall: Samples from collaborators originated in the United States, Italy and Spain and spanned both the acute and convalescent phases of COVID-19. Samples came from the ongoing ImmuneRACE study (first 160 participants) plus 1,254 subjects from 6 global collaborators. Where available, HLA class I and class II types were obtained from metadata supplied by the sample provider rather than from assay-based typing. The dataset comprised deeply sampled blood TCRbeta repertoires from subjects exposed to, actively infected with, or recovered from COVID-19. Sample metadata almost always included a de-identified subject ID, COVID-19 status, age in years and sex. A freely available public database, intended as a resource for researchers studying the immune response to SARS-CoV-2, is where the repertoires were released. The material from the prospective study consisted of cDNA or gDNA derived from T cells, B-cell-depleted T cells, or PBMCs. The research as a whole found: How much clinical and demographic metadata was included differed by source and by participant, and the metadata was provided uncurated.

Each collaborating institution followed its own protocols to collect whole blood in K2EDTA tubes. For TCRbeta analysis, collaborators shipped samples in one of three forms: frozen whole blood, isolated PBMCs, or DNA extracted from either of those sample types. The immunoSEQ Assay, a bias-controlled multiplex PCR, was used to amplify TCRbeta CDR3 regions from genomic DNA. Per the original workflow: Within the assay, amplification of reference gene primers was used to estimate how many nucleated cells each sample contained. To quantify the absolute abundance of each unique TCRbeta CDR3 rearrangement, sequence reads were collapsed and filtered. Productive Simpson clonality was computed per sample as the square root of Simpson's diversity index over productive rearrangements. TCRdb took over this immuneACCESS table, retaining in-frame rearrangements with V and J assigned. Such tables are incomplete; in checked studies, under half of the missing clones stem from an unresolved V gene, and the remainder is unexplained. V, J and clone size reflect that table, while D and trimming were determined from the DNA. The sample includes 90,000 to 120,000 clones, with roughly 89% observed a single time. 4.5% to 6% of the sample rests with the top ten.

At the junction V is shortened by 3 bases and J by 2 bases, with 12 bases in between. Including cysteine and phenylalanine, the CDR3 has 15 amino acids. The sequence is cut down to CDR3 DNA, 45 bases in frame from base 1. CDR1 is given as SGHAT and CDR2 as FQNNGV, both from the germline V gene. The sequence links TRBV11-2 to TRBJ2-3; no D gene call is confident. Sequenced input: peripheral blood. The TCR was taken from a human donor in a cohort sampled during active COVID-19. In nucleotides, the sequence is TGTGCCAGCAGCTTCTCTGTCCTCTACACAGATACGCAGTATTTT. Its amino acids are CASSFSVLYTDTQYF.